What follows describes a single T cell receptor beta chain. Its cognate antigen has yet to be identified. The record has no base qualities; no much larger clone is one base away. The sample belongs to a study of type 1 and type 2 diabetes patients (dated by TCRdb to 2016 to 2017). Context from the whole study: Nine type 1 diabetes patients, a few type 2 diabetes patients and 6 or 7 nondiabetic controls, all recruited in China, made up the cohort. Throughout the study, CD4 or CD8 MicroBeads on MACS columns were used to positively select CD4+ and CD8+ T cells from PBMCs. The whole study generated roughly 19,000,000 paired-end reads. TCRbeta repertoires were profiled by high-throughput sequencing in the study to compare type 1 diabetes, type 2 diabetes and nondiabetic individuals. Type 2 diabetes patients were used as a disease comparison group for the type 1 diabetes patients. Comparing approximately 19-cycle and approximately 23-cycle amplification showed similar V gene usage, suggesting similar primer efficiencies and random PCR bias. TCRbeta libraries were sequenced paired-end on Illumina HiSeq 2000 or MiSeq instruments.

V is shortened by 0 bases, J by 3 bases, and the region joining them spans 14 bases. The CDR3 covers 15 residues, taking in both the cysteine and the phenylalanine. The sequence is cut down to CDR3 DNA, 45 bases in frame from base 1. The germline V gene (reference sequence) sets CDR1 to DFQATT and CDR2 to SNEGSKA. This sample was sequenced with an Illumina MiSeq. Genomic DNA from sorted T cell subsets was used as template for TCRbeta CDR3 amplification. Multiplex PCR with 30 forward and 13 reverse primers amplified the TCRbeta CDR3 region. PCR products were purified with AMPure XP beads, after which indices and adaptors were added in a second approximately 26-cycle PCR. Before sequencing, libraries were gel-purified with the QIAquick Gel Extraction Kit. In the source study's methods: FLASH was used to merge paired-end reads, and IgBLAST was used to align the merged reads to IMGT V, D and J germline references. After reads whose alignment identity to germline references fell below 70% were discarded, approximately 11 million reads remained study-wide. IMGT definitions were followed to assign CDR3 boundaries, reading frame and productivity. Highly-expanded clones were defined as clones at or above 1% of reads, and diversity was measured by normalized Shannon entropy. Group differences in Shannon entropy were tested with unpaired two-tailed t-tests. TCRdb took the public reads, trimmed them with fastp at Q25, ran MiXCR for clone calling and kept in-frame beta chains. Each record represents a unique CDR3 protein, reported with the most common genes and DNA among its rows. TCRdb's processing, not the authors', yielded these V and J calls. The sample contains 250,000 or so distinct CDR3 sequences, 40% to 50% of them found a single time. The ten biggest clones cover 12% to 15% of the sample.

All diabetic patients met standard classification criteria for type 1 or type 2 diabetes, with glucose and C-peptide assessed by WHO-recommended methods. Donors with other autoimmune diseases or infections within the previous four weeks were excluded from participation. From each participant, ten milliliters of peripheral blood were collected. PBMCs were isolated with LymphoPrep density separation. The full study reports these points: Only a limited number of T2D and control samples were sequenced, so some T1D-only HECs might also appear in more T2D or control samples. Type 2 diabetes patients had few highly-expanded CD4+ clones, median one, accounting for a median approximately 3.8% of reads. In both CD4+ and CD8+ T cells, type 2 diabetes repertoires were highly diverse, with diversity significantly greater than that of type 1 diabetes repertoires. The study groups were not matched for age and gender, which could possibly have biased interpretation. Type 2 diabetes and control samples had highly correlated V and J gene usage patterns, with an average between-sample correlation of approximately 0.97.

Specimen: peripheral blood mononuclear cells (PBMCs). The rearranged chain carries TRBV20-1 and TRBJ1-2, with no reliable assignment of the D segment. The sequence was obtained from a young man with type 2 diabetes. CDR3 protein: CSARDQLSEDYGYTF. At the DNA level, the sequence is TGCAGTGCTAGAGATCAATTGTCAGAAGACTATGGCTACACCTTC.